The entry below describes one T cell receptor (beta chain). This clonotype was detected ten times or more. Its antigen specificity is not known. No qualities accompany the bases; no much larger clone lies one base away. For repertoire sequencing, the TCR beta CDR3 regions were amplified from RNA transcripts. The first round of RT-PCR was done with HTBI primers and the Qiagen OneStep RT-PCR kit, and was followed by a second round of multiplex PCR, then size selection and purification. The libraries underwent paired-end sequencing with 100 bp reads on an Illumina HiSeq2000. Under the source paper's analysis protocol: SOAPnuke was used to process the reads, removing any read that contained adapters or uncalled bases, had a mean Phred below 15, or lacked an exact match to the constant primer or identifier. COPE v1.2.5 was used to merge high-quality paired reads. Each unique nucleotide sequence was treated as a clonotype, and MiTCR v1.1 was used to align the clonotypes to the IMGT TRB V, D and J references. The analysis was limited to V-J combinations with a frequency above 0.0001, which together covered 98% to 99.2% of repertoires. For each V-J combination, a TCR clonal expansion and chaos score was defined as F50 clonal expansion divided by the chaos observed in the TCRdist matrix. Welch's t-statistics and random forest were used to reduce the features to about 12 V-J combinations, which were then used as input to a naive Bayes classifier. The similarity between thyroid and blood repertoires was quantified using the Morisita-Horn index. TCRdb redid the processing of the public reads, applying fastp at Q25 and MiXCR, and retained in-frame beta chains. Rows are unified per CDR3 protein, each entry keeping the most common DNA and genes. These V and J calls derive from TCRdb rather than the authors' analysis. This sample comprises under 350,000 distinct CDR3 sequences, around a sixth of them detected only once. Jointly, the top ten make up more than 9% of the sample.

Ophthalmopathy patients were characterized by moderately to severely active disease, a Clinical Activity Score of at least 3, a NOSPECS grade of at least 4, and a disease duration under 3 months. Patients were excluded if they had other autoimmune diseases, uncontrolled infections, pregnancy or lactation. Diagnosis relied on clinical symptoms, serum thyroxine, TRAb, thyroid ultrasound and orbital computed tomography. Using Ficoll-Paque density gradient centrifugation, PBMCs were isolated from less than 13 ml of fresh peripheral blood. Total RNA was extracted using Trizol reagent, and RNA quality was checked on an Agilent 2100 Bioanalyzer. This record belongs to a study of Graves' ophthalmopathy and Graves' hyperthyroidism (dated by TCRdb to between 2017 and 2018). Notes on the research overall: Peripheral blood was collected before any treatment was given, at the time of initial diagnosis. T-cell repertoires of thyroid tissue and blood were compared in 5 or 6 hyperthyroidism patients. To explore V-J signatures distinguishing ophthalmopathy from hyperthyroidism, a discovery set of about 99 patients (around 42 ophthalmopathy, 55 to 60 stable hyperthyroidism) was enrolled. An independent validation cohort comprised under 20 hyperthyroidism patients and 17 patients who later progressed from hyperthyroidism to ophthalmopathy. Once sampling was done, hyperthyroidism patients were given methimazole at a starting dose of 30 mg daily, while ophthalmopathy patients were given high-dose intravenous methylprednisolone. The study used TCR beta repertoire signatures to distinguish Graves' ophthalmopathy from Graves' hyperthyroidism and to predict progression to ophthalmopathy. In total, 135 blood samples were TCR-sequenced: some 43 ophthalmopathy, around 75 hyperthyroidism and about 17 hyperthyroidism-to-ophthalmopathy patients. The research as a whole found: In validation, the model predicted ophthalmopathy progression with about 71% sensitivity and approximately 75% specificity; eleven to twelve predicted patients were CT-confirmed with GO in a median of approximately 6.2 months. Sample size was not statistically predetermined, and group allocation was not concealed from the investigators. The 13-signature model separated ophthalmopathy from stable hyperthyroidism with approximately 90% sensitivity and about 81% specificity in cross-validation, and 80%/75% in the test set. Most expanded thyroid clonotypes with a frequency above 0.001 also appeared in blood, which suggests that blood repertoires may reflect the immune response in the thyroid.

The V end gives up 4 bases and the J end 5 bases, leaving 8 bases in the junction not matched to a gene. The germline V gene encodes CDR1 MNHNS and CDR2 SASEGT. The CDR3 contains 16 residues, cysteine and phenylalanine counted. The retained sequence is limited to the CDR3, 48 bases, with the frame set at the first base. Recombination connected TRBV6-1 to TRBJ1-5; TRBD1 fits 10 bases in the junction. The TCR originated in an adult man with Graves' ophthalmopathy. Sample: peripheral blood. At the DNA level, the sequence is TGTGCCAGCAGTGGTCGAGACAGGGGGCTCGATCAGCCCCAGCATTTT. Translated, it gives CASSGRDRGLDQPQHF.